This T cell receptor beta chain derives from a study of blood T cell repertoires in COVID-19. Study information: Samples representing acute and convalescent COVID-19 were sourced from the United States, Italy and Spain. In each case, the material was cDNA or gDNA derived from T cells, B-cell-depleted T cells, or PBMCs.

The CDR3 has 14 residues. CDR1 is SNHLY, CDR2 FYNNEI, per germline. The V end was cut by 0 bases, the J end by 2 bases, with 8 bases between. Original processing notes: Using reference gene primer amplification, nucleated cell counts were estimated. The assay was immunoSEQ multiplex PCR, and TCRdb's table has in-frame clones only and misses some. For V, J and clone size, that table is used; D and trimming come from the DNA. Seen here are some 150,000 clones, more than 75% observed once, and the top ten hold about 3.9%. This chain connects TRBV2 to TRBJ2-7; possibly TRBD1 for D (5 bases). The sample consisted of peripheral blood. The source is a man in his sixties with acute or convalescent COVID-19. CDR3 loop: CASSEAGRAYEQYF. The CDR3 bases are TGTGCCAGCAGTGAAGCGGGCAGGGCCTACGAGCAGTACTTC.